This TCR beta chain is drawn from a study of blood T cells in healthy people across ages. Broader study findings: It was not known whether donors were CMV positive (a possible confounder of expanded clonotype changes). Greater diversity and more naive CD4+ cells were seen in long-lived donors than in aged donors. The fall in TCR beta diversity per million T cells was roughly linear with age.

Together with a sample-barcoded 5' primer, a J-beta primer mix was included in a second PCR lasting about 7 to 11 cycles. The yield of each sample was at least 2.5 million CDR3-containing paired-end reads. TCRdb ran MiXCR on the 5' RACE reads and lists one entry per CDR3 protein. The sample includes 660,000 or so distinct CDR3 sequences, roughly three fifths of them seen just once. The CDR3 contains 14 residues. V was pared by 10 bases and J by 0 bases, with 14 bases between. CDR1 and CDR2 from the germline V gene are SGHTA and FQGNSA. Comment on this clonotype: Antigen specificity is unknown.

The source of this sequence is a man aged 55 to 69 in good health. Material: blood. J is TRBJ2-3 and V is TRBV7-2, with D hard to call. The CDR3 nucleotides read TGTGCCAATCAACCGGGCTACAGCACAGATACGCAGTATTTT. Translating gives CANQPGYSTDTQYF.